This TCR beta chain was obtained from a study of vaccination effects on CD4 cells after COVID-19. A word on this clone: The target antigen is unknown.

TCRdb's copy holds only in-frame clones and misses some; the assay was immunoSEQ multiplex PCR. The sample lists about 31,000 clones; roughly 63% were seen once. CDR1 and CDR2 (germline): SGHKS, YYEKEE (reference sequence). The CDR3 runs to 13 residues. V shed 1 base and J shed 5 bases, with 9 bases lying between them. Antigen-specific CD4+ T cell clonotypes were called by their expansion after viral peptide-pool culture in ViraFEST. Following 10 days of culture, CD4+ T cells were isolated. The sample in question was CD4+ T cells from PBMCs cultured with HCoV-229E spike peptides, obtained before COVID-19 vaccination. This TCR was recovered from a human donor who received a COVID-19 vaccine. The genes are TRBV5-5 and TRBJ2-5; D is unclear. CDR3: CASSLPSTETQYF. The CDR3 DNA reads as TGTGCCAGCAGCTTGCCGAGCACCGAGACCCAGTACTTC.